These T cell receptor beta chains were read from a single sample in a study of cytomegalovirus exposure and HLA in healthy donors. Sequencing was performed with immunoSEQ multiplex PCR; in TCRdb, only in-frame clones are kept and a portion is missing. The sample has roughly 190,000 clones, about four fifths seen once. What was sequenced was PBMCs. The receptors shown here come from a female donor in good health and CMV-seronegative. Each CDR3 is given with its conserved first and last residue. A D gene is named only where the DNA matches it firmly. The size field is filled for only some rows; it gives once, few, many or a size class.

few TRBJ2-7 TRBV6-1 . TGTGCCAGCAGTAGCGCCAGGGGCTACGAGCAGTACTTC CASSSARGYEQYF
. TRBJ2-7 TRBV2 TRBD1 TGTGCCAGCAGTCCTAGGGGACAGGGGGCGCGGGAGCAGTACTTC CASSPRGQGAREQYF
. TRBJ1-1 TRBV2 . TGTGCCAGCAGCGAAATGGCAGGGTTCACTGAAGCTTTCTTT CASSEMAGFTEAFF
once TRBJ2-7 TRBV27 . TGTGCCAGCAGTTGGGGGGTAATGAACGAGCAGTACTTC CASSWGVMNEQYF
few TRBJ2-2 TRBV27 TRBD2 TGTGCCAGCACCTCGGGACTAGCGGGAGCCGGGGAGCTGTTTTTT CASTSGLAGAGELFF
. TRBJ1-2 TRBV5-1 TRBD1 TGCGCCAGCAGCTTGGGGACAGGGGCTTATGGCTACACCTTC CASSLGTGAYGYTF
. TRBJ2-3 TRBV7-8 TRBD2 TGTGCCAGCAGGGAAGCGGGAGAGGGACTGGGGCCGGATACGCAGTATTTT CASREAGEGLGPDTQYF
. TRBJ1-1 TRBV30 . TGTGCCTGGAGTGTACGGGGGAGGTGGTCTGAAGCTTTCTTT CAWSVRGRWSEAFF
. TRBJ2-1 TRBV15 TRBD2 TGTGCCACCAGCAGAGATCTAGTGGGAGGGTTAAATGAGCAGTTCTTC CATSRDLVGGLNEQFF
few TRBJ2-3 TRBV5-1 TRBD1 TGCGCCAGCAGCCTGCGGACAGGGGGCGCAGATACGCAGTATTTT CASSLRTGGADTQYF
many TRBJ1-3 TRBV28 . TGTGCCAGCAGTTTATTGGAGCTTCGAGGGCCCCCTGGAAACACCATATATTTT CASSLLELRGPPGNTIYF
once TRBJ2-5 TRBV5-4 TRBD1 TGTGCCAGCAGCACCGCCAGGGGGCGCCAGGTAGAGACCCAGTACTTC CASSTARGRQVETQYF
. TRBJ2-6 TRBV5-5 . TGTGCCAGCAGCTTGGCAAGTAGTGGGGCCAACGTCCTGACTTTC CASSLASSGANVLTF
. TRBJ2-5 TRBV7-6 TRBD2 TGTGCCAGCAGCAAAAGGACTAGCGGGAATTTGGTAGAGACCCAGTACTTC CASSKRTSGNLVETQYF
once TRBJ2-7 TRBV2 TRBD2 TGTGCCAGCACTGGGACTAGGTCCTCCGAGCAGTACTTC CASTGTRSSEQYF
. TRBJ1-1 TRBV4-1 . TGCGCCAGCAGCCCTCAGGGCATGAACACTGAAGCTTTCTTT CASSPQGMNTEAFF
. TRBJ1-2 TRBV5-4 . TGTGCCAGCAGCCCGTCGGACAGCAGGCGCTACACCTTC CASSPSDSRRYTF
few TRBJ1-1 TRBV4-1 TRBD1 TGCGCCAGCAGCCCGCGGACAGGGCCAGCGGGAGCTTTCTTT CASSPRTGPAGAFF
once TRBJ1-3 TRBV9 . TGTGCCAGCAGCCCTCTGGAGGAGAACACCATATATTTT CASSPLEENTIYF
few TRBJ2-1 TRBV21-1 . TGTGCCAGCAAGCCCGACAGGGCGTCCTACAATGAGCAGTTCTTC CASKPDRASYNEQFF
. TRBJ2-3 TRBV10-3 TRBD2 TGTGCCATCAGTGGGGGACTAGCGGGAGGTCCGAACTCAGATACGCAGTATTTT CAISGGLAGGPNSDTQYF
. TRBJ1-3 TRBV10-3 TRBD1 TGTGCCATCAGGCGCGGGACAGCTAATTCTGGAAACACCATATATTTT CAIRRGTANSGNTIYF
few TRBJ1-2 TRBV29-1 . TGCAGCGTTGTTTTGGCCTACTATGGCTACACCTTC CSVVLAYYGYTF
few TRBJ2-1 TRBV7-9 . TGTGCCAGCAGCCGAGCGGTTCCCTCCTACAATGAGCAGTTCTTC CASSRAVPSYNEQFF
. TRBJ2-1 TRBV27 . TGTGCCAGCAGAAAGGACATTGGACATGAGCAGTTCTTC CASRKDIGHEQFF
. TRBJ2-3 TRBV7-6 . TGTGCCAGCAGCCGGGGAGGACCCACAGATACGCAGTATTTT CASSRGGPTDTQYF
few TRBJ2-1 TRBV18 . TGTGCCAGCTCACCTGGGGGGAGCAGTGAGCAGTTCTTC CASSPGGSSEQFF
. TRBJ1-2 TRBV19 . TGTGCCAGTAGAGATCCGGGACAATCACCCTATGGCTACACCTTC CASRDPGQSPYGYTF
. TRBJ2-5 TRBV28 . TGTGCCAGCAGCTCGACAGTGCTGGAAGAGACCCAGTACTTC CASSSTVLEETQYF
once TRBJ2-7 TRBV23-1 TRBD1 TGCGCCAGCAGTCAGCAGACAGGGGTCGAGCAGTACTTC CASSQQTGVEQYF
. TRBJ2-1 TRBV4-2 . TGTGCCAGCAGCTTCAGGGCCCCGCCGGATGAGCAGTTCTTC CASSFRAPPDEQFF
. TRBJ2-7 TRBV6-5 . TGTGCCAGCAGCCCCGGGTCGAGCTCCTACGAGCAGTACTTC CASSPGSSSYEQYF
. TRBJ2-5 TRBV5-4 . TGTGCCAGCAGCGAGGGTGGTTGGGAGACCCAGTACTTC CASSEGGWETQYF
. TRBJ1-1 TRBV19 . TGTGCCAGTAGTATAGATACGGGGGTAGCTTTCTTT CASSIDTGVAFF
. TRBJ2-7 TRBV20-1 . TGCAGTGCTGGAAGCGCGGTGCAGTACTTC CSAGSAVQYF
. TRBJ1-2 TRBV10-3 . TGTGCCATCAGTGACCTTGGACAGTCCTTCTACACCTTC CAISDLGQSFYTF
. TRBJ2-5 TRBV15 . TGTGCCACCAGCAGAGCCCCTGCAGGGGCCGGGGAGACCCAGTACTTC CATSRAPAGAGETQYF
. TRBJ2-2 TRBV19 . TGTGCCAGTAGTATAACAGGACACGGGGAGCTGTTTTTT CASSITGHGELFF
. TRBJ1-5 TRBV7-3 TRBD1 TGTGCCAGCAGCGTCACAGGGGGCGGCAATCAGCCCCAGCATTTT CASSVTGGGNQPQHF